Sequencing of this TCR beta chain was carried out in a study of post-analysis software for immune sequencing data (dated by TCRdb to the mid-2010s). At the level of the whole study: Relapsing-remitting, secondary progressive and progressive-relapsing multiple sclerosis were recorded as disease courses, and subtype annotation was lacking for some patients. The multiple sclerosis patient repertoires were compared with 10 to 12 previously published healthy control repertoires from donors aged roughly 6 to 27 years. A subset of samples was prepared in parallel using single-end sample barcoding, then pooled and co-amplified after Illumina adapter ligation.

To demonstrate the VDJtools post-analysis software, the study profiled TCR beta repertoires from the peripheral blood of around 13 young patients with multiple sclerosis. The multiple sclerosis patients were children and adolescents ranging in age from about 6 to 17 years. Worth noting for this clonotype: Its antigen is still unknown. The record has no base qualities; no much larger clone is one base away.

The library relied on PCR. Data came from an Illumina HiSeq 2500. Unique molecular identifiers were incorporated into TCR beta cDNA libraries to reduce PCR and sequencing biases. Per 1 to 10 million input T cells, some 500,000 cDNA molecules were obtained, such that each molecule approximated one T cell. Patient libraries were prepared and sequenced with the same protocol used for the earlier healthy control dataset. Samples belonging to the same batch were prepared together, multiplexed and sequenced on a shared HiSeq lane. The original methods were these. MIGEC was used to process the raw barcoded reads, and molecular identifier groups with only a single read were discarded before consensus assembly and CDR3 extraction. Clonotype tables were post-analysed with VDJtools, normalizing diversity by down-sampling all datasets to the smallest sample size. In repertoire overlap clustering, CDR3 amino acid sequences, but not nucleotide sequences, were matched to correct batch-related cross-sample contamination. TCRdb trimmed the raw reads at Q25, called clones with MiXCR and kept productive beta chains. Identical CDR3 proteins give one entry, which carries the most common genes and DNA. For this entry, the V and J calls and clone size follow TCRdb and not the study's own pipeline. The sample profile shows 250,000 to 300,000 distinct CDR3 sequences; 35% to 40% of them were found once. Around 5% of the sample is in the top ten clones.

Taken from the germline V gene, the CDR1 and CDR2 loops are SGHDN and FVKESK. At the junction V is shortened by 6 bases and J by 5 bases; bases outside the gene matches: 9. From the cysteine through the phenylalanine, the CDR3 covers 15 amino acids. The CDR3 DNA has 45 bases and is translated from base 1. On the study overall, not on this receptor specifically: Several TRBV segments, including TRBV5-6, TRBV5-1 and TRBV20-1, were significantly more frequent in patients than controls. Significantly lower normalized Chao1 diversity was found in multiple sclerosis patients than in controls, suggesting substantial peripheral T-cell clonal expansion. Direct clustering with F measure revealed strong co-clustering of samples prepared in the same batch, which led to a batch-effect correction. The multiple sclerosis patient group was slightly younger than the control group.

The clonotype was recovered from a girl between 5 and 17 years old with multiple sclerosis. Recombination connected TRBV14 to TRBJ2-2; 7 bases in between match TRBD2. Sequencing used blood. This receptor carries the CDR3 CASRSSGRETGELFF. Read as DNA, the sequence is TGTGCCAGCAGATCTAGCGGACGGGAAACCGGGGAGCTGTTTTTT.